This entry is about one T cell receptor beta chain. A junction end diverges from the germline sequence, so it may reflect a read error. The data stem from a study of blood T cell repertoires in COVID-19. In germline, CDR1 is SSHAT, CDR2 FNYEAQ (reference sequence). The CDR3 covers 13 residues. Data came from immunoSEQ multiplex PCR; TCRdb stores just in-frame clones and leaves some out. The sample yields a few hundred thousand clones, about 87% seen once. The rearrangement uses TRBV7-7 and TRBJ2-1; D might be TRBD2 (6 bases). Sequenced input: peripheral blood. This TCR was recovered from a woman aged 25 to 45 with COVID-19, enrolled during active disease. The CDR3 protein is CASSFTGEGEQFF. DNA of the CDR3: TGTGCTAGCAGCTTTACGGGAGAGGGGGAGCAGTTCTTC. The full variable domain, completed using reference TRBV7-7 and TRBJ2-1, is GAGVSQSPRYKVTKRGQDVTLRCDPISSHATLYWYQQALGQGPEFLTYFNYEAQPDKSGLPSDRFSAERPEGSISTLTIQRTEQRDSAMYRCASSFTGEGEQFFGPGTRLTVL.